This TCR beta chain was sequenced for a study of early T cells in non-severe SARS-CoV-2 infection. Overall study context: Sequencing input comprised bulk RNA from unsorted whole blood; chain pairing was not available.

This clonotype showed up many times. Its antigen is not known. Each single cDNA molecule received a unique molecular identifier. TCRdb re-analysed the 5' RACE reads in MiXCR, keeping a single row per CDR3 protein. The table shows about 35,000 distinct CDR3 sequences, with approximately 6.9% occurring only once. Whole-study results and caveats: Anti-spike CD8 responses were favored in VDJdb matching, and private and CD4 specificities were missed.

The ends lost 2 bases at V and 1 base at J; junction bases unmatched: 16. There are 19 residues in the CDR3. Germline loops: CDR1 SEHNR, CDR2 FQNEAQ (reference sequence). This sequence was found in an adult who was a healthcare worker with PCR-confirmed SARS-CoV-2 infection or an uninfected control (not recorded which). Sequenced sample: whole blood. The chain joins TRBV7-9 to TRBJ2-5, with TRBD2 identical over 7 bases. CDR3 in DNA: TGTGCCAGCAGCTTAAGGGGCATGGGCGGGAGTTACACCCAAGAGACCCAGTACTTC. Its translation: CASSLRGMGGSYTQETQYF.